This T cell receptor (beta chain) was sequenced for a study of beta chain features in type 1 diabetes (dated by TCRdb to between 2018 and 2020). About the investigation overall: Patients and healthy donors did not differ in mean age, gender distribution, total cell number or subset yield. In the study, recently diagnosed type 1 diabetes patients and matched healthy donors were compared on the TCRB repertoires of their sorted circulating CD4+ T cell subsets. Whereas all 30 or so donors provided naive and central memory subsets, regulatory and stem cell-like memory subsets were isolated from just 8 patients and roughly 8 healthy donors. A total of 85 million to 110 million sorted cells were examined across all samples, and RNA yield correlated strongly with the number of cells per subset. Study-wide findings and limitations: In all four CD4+ subsets, TCRB CDR3 length was moderately but significantly shorter in type 1 diabetes patients. Shorter templates might have been favored by PCR, but patient and control samples were amplified and corrected together, so both groups would have been affected equally by any skew. Patients with type 1 diabetes made fewer insertions and deleted more nucleotides at VDJ recombination sites, implying thymic rearrangement abnormalities. Naive, central memory and regulatory TCRB repertoires appeared more similar among patients than among healthy donors. Because cDNA was sequenced instead of genomic DNA, activated cells with high expression could be over-represented, although the groups did not differ in activation or CD3 levels. HLA sub-analyses involved small numbers of individuals, so any influence of HLA type on TCRB rearrangement remained unresolved.

The CDR3, from cysteine to phenylalanine, totals 13 residues. Of all the DNA, just the CDR3 is kept, 39 bases in frame from base 1. The germline V gene (reference sequence) yields MNHNY for CDR1 and SVGAGI for CDR2. Trimming removed 2 bases from V and 10 bases from J, leaving 9 bases between the germline ends. Worth noting for this clone: Its antigen remains unidentified. Base qualities are not provided; no much larger clone lies one nucleotide away.

From each donor, a single peripheral blood sample of 95 to 150 mL on average was drawn into heparinised tubes. A BD FACSAria II was used to sort naive, central memory, regulatory and stem cell-like memory CD4+ T cells with a panel that included CD45RO, CCR7, CD25, CD127, CD95 and CD27. A purity above 95% was achieved for all sorted populations. PBMCs were isolated immediately by Lymphoprep density gradient centrifugation and stained directly without culture. So that batch effects would be minimized, each experiment stained and sorted samples in pairs, pairing one healthy donor with one patient. The High Capacity cDNA Reverse Transcription Kit was used to reverse transcribe all of the isolated RNA, meaning that expressed TCRB transcripts were what got sequenced. Deep immunoSEQ sequencing was performed on naive, central memory and regulatory T cell samples, with an average of roughly 3.3 million total reads per sample. After sorted cells were lysed in RLT buffer, RNA was extracted with DNase-treated RNeasy Micro or Mini kits, with the choice depending on cell number. To prevent cross-contamination, each cell subset was processed individually, whereas patient and healthy donor samples were processed jointly. TCRB sequences were amplified from cDNA with the immunoSEQ multiplex PCR, producing 87-bp fragments spanning the CDR3 region. Amplicons were sequenced on the Illumina HiSeq platform. Per the source publication's procedure: Synthetic template baselines were used to correct PCR bias computationally, reads within Hamming distance 2 were collapsed, and singletons that could not be merged were discarded. Reads were aligned against IMGT so that V, D and J genes, CDR3 length and insertions or deletions at six rearrangement sites could be assigned. Within each subset, clonotype counts were normalized to the number of sorted cells before true diversity and Gini coefficients were calculated with the tcR R package. Repertoire sharing was quantified using the overlap coefficient calculated on TCRB nucleotide sequences. Out-of-frame TCRB sequences from naive cells were analyzed as a proxy for the pre-selection repertoire. TCRdb re-hosts the immuneACCESS table, in-frame sequences only. Its copies lack some clones; in the studies checked, an unresolved V gene accounts for under half of them, and the cause for the rest is not known. V and J calls and clone size follow that table, whereas D and trimming were derived from the DNA. Here the sample has hundreds of thousands of clones; over 9.5% occur a single time. Jointly, the top ten make up more than 0.015% of the sample.

What was sequenced was naive CD4+ T cells from blood. The cell subset or site label corresponds to: true naive CD4+ T cells. The TCR was taken from a man aged 18 to 30 in good health. Recombination joined TRBV6-6 with TRBJ1-6; a tentative D match to TRBD1 spans 6 bases. The nucleotides read TGTGCCAGCAGTTACCACAGGGACTCACCCCTCCACTTT. Its amino acids are CASSYHRDSPLHF.